The present T cell receptor beta chain was sequenced within a study of vaccination and CD4 T cells after COVID-19. Treatment indicated: roughly ten-day PBMC culture with coronavirus spike peptide pools or control peptides (ViraFEST assay). In the ViraFEST assay, peptide-pool expansion preceded TCR sequencing of expanded clonotypes. Each well held roughly 2 million PBMCs in IL-2 (roughly 10 IU/ml) medium with approximately 9.2 ug/ml peptide pools. With respect to this clonotype: Its antigen remains unidentified.

The Oncomine TCR Beta short-read assay was what sequenced the DNA obtained from cultured CD4+ T cells. TCRdb re-called the PCR reads with MiXCR, one entry per CDR3 protein. The sample lists some 18,000 distinct CDR3 sequences, about half occurring once. This clonotype originated in a human donor who had recovered from COVID-19. The sample in question was CD4+ T cells from blood, cultured in vitro, obtained before SARS-CoV-2 vaccination.

The DNA of the CDR3 is TGTGCCAGCAGTAGGGCGTTAGGAACTGAAGCTTTCTTT. Translating gives CASSRALGTEAFF. The chain carries TRBV6-1 and TRBJ1-1; the D is unclear. Per the germline V gene, CDR1 is MNHNS and CDR2 is SASEGT. The CDR3 extends over 13 amino acids. Trimming removed 5 bases at V and 5 bases at J, with 12 bases between.